A single sample is the source of the 17 T cell receptor beta chains below, sequenced in a study of blood T cell repertoires in COVID-19. The repertoire was sequenced with immunoSEQ multiplex PCR; TCRdb's copy has only in-frame clones and lacks some. The data contain fewer than 250,000 clones, 88% of them singletons. Sample: peripheral blood. Every receptor here comes from a human donor in a cohort sampled during active COVID-19.

The chain has TRBV12-1 and TRBJ2-3; the listed D gene, TRBD2, was not tested against the DNA. TRBV12-1 is marked as a pseudogene. The CDR3 contains 16 residues. The CDR3 DNA reads as TGTGCCAGCAGCGCCCGGACTAGCGGGAGTACAGATACGCAGTATTTT. Protein: CASSARTSGSTDTQYF.

This chain uses TRBV18 with TRBJ2-1; a weak D match, TRBD1 (6 bases). The CDR3 consists of 15 residues. Trimming cost V 7 bases and J 3 bases, with 16 bases left between them. In germline, CDR1 is KGHSH, CDR2 LQKENI. DNA for the CDR3: TGTGCCAGCTTCATGGACAGCCTCATCTACAATGAGCAGTTCTTC. It yields the protein CASFMDSLIYNEQFF.

The chain is built from TRBV7-9 and TRBJ1-5; TRBD1 is a possible D gene (6 bases). Trimming stripped 5 bases from V and 4 bases from J, with 18 bases between. The germline V gene encodes CDR1 SEHNR and CDR2 FQNEAQ (reference sequence). This CDR3 comprises 16 residues. The DNA of the CDR3 is TGTGCCAGCAGCCGCTTCGCGGGGGGCTCAAATCAGCCCCAGCATTTT. It encodes CASSRFAGGSNQPQHF. Filled out from reference TRBV7-9 and TRBJ1-5, the complete variable domain reads DTGVSQNPRHKITKRGQNVTFRCDPISEHNRLYWYRQTLGQGPEFLTYFQNEAQLEKSRLLSDRFSAERPKGSFSTLEIQRTEQGDSAMYLCASSRFAGGSNQPQHFGDGTRLSIL.

This chain joins TRBV18 and TRBJ1-1; D ambiguous. CDR3 size: 14 residues. The V end lost 3 bases, the J end lost 3 bases, and 11 bases lay between the germline ends. Germline CDR1 is KGHSH and CDR2 is LQKENI. The CDR3 bases are TGTGCCAGCTCACCTCTCTCAGGTGACACTGAAGCTTTCTTT. Amino acid sequence: CASSPLSGDTEAFF.

The rearrangement joins TRBV7-6 to TRBJ2-1, with D perhaps matching TRBD2 (6 bases). V was clipped by 7 bases and J by 0 bases, with 19 bases between them. CDR3 length: 17 residues. In germline, CDR1 is SGHVS, CDR2 FNYEAQ. CDR3 nucleotide sequence: TGTGCCAGCACCGAGAGGGCGGGGCATAGCTCCTACAATGAGCAGTTCTTC. It specifies CASTERAGHSSYNEQFF.

The chain carries TRBV5-1 and TRBJ2-3, with 7 bases aligning to TRBD1. The CDR3 is 16 residues long. Looked up from germline, CDR1 is SGHRS and CDR2 is YFSETQ. The junction had 9 bases not matched to a gene; V was cut back by 0 bases and J by 5 bases. The CDR3 protein is CASSLGSKGAGDTQYF. CDR3 DNA sequence: TGCGCCAGCAGCTTGGGGAGTAAGGGGGCGGGAGATACGCAGTATTTT.

In its sample, this clone was seen once. The chain has TRBV5-6 and TRBJ1-1; D is unclear. In germline, CDR1 is SGHDT, CDR2 YYEEEE. V was shortened by 4 bases and J by 4 bases, with 17 bases between the two germline ends. CDR3 length: 15 residues. The CDR3: CASSPEHAPGTEAFF. The CDR3 coding sequence is TGTGCCAGCAGCCCCGAGCACGCCCCGGGCACTGAAGCTTTCTTT.

The chain joins TRBV6-2 or TRBV6-3 to TRBJ1-5, with D unclear. The CDR3 has 13 residues. Trimming took off 0 bases at V and 5 bases at J, with 5 bases between the two ends. Germline V lookup: CDR1 MNHEY, CDR2 SVGEGT. This CDR3 reads CASSYSEYQPQHF. The CDR3 DNA follows: TGTGCCAGCAGTTACTCTGAGTATCAGCCCCAGCATTTT.

J is TRBJ1-6 and V is TRBV6-5; 8 nucleotides match TRBD1. Unmatched junction bases numbered 5, after V lost 2 bases and J lost 5 bases. Germline V gene lookup returns CDR1 MNHEY and CDR2 SVGAGI. The CDR3 is 16 residues long. CDR3 bases: TGTGCCAGCAGTTACGGGGACAGGATCCATAATTCACCCCTCCACTTT. Encoded protein: CASSYGDRIHNSPLHF.

The V gene is TRBV18, the J gene TRBJ2-3; 10 bases match TRBD2. The CDR3 contains 16 residues. J was trimmed by 2 bases and V by 3 bases; bases with no gene match: 5. Per germline, CDR1 KGHSH and CDR2 LQKENI. This CDR3 is CASSPQLAGNTDTQYF. CDR3 in DNA: TGTGCCAGCTCACCCCAACTAGCGGGGAACACAGATACGCAGTATTTT.

This chain uses TRBV10-3 with TRBJ2-3, with TRBD2 as a possible D gene (5 bases). V was pared by 4 bases and J by 7 bases, with 15 bases between. Germline V CDR1 and CDR2: ENHRY, SYGVKD. This CDR3 is 14 amino acids long. CDR3 region: CAISGTVVANTQYF. CDR3 nucleotide sequence: TGTGCCATCAGTGGGACTGTCGTCGCAAATACGCAGTATTTT.

The rearrangement links TRBV5-5 to TRBJ2-7; D unresolved. With 1 base removed from V and 3 bases from J, the gap between germline ends came to 14 bases. Looked up from germline, CDR1 is SGHKS and CDR2 is YYEKEE (reference sequence). This CDR3 region has 15 residues. The CDR3 nucleotides are TGTGCCAGCAGCTTGATAGCAGCCGATAACTACGAGCAGTACTTC. Protein: CASSLIAADNYEQYF.

This chain uses TRBV19 with TRBJ1-5; 7 bases fit TRBD1. Germline V gene lookup returns CDR1 LNHDA and CDR2 SQIVND (reference sequence). The trim removed 7 bases at V and 1 base at J, leaving 7 bases unmatched. The CDR3 is 15 amino acids. The CDR3, as DNA: TGTGCCAGTACGACCGGGACAGCGAGCAATCAGCCCCAGCATTTT. Translating it yields CASTTGTASNQPQHF.

The chain links TRBV28 to TRBJ2-2; no clear D. V was clipped by 6 bases and J by 0 bases, with 14 bases between them. The CDR3 is 16 amino acids. Germline V gives CDR1 MDHEN, CDR2 SYDVKM. DNA for the CDR3: TGTGCCAGCAGCCCACACCATACCACGAACACCGGGGAGCTGTTTTTT. Its translation: CASSPHHTTNTGELFF.

This chain links TRBV27 with TRBJ2-3; 11 nucleotides match TRBD2. Germline V lookup: CDR1 MNHEY, CDR2 SMNVEV (reference sequence). Trimming at V came to 6 bases and at J to 3 bases, leaving 8 bases not matched to a gene. The CDR3 contains 16 residues. CDR3 in amino acids: CASRPRLAGRTDTQYF. CDR3 nucleotide sequence: TGTGCCAGCAGACCCCGACTAGCGGGACGGACAGATACGCAGTATTTT.

The chain links TRBV5-1 to TRBJ2-2; 8 nucleotides agree with TRBD2. The CDR3 totals 16 residues. Germline CDR1 reads SGHRS; CDR2 reads YFSETQ. Trimming removed 1 base from V and 2 bases from J; junction bases left unmatched: 4. The CDR3 region is CASSLKLAVNTGELFF. CDR3 nucleotide sequence: TGCGCCAGCAGCTTGAAACTAGCGGTTAACACCGGGGAGCTGTTTTTT. The full variable domain, in which reference TRBV5-1 and TRBJ2-2 provide the parts outside the CDR3, is KAGVTQTPRYLIKTRGQQVTLSCSPISGHRSVSWYQQTPGQGLQFLFEYFSETQRNKGNFPGRFSGRQFSNSRSEMNVSTLELGDSALYLCASSLKLAVNTGELFFGEGSRLTVL.

The chain recombines TRBV5-1 with TRBJ1-1, with 9 bases fitting TRBD1. The CDR3 is 15 residues long. Per germline, CDR1 SGHRS and CDR2 YFSETQ. V lost 5 bases, J lost 1 base, and 6 bases stayed unmatched. The CDR3 region is CASRQQGAGNTEAFF. CDR3 DNA: TGCGCCAGCAGACAACAGGGGGCGGGGAACACTGAAGCTTTCTTT. The complete variable domain, with remaining parts taken from reference TRBV5-1 and TRBJ1-1, reads KAGVTQTPRYLIKTRGQQVTLSCSPISGHRSVSWYQQTPGQGLQFLFEYFSETQRNKGNFPGRFSGRQFSNSRSEMNVSTLELGDSALYLCASRQQGAGNTEAFFGQGTRLTVV.